These 18 T cell receptor beta chains were all obtained from the same sample, sequenced in a study of T cell clonotyping in hematopoietic cell transplantation. The protocol was immunoSEQ multiplex PCR, while the TCRdb copy is restricted to in-frame clones and leaves out a portion. The sample shows tens of thousands of clones, about 95% of them seen only once. Specimen: peripheral blood mononuclear cells. These receptors were taken from a woman in her forties or fifties in good health. Some clones in this sample may be carry-over from other donors' samples.

The rearrangement joins TRBV5-5 to TRBJ1-2; D not certain. The CDR3 covers 15 residues. Looked up from germline, CDR1 is SGHKS and CDR2 is YYEKEE (reference sequence). Deletions cut 0 bases from V and 4 bases from J, with 13 bases between. The CDR3 DNA follows: TGTGCCAGCAGCTTGGCCCTATCGCCCGTCTATGGCTACACCTTC. This translates into CASSLALSPVYGYTF.

This rearrangement joins TRBV10-3 to TRBJ2-7, with TRBD1 as a possible D gene (6 bases). Trimming removed 5 bases from V and 0 bases from J, with 14 bases in between. This CDR3 region has 15 residues. Germline-derived CDR1 and CDR2 are ENHRY and SYGVKD. CDR3 DNA: TGTGCCATCAGTTCGACAGGAATCAACTCCTACGAGCAGTACTTC. It translates to CAISSTGINSYEQYF.

The gene calls are TRBV9 and TRBJ1-1, with D unclear. CDR1 SGDLS and CDR2 YYNGEE come from the germline V gene. The CDR3 length is 18 residues. V lost 0 bases and J 3 bases, leaving 21 bases between the germline ends. The CDR3 sequence is CASSVVSLGGTTDTEAFF. The CDR3 DNA reads TGTGCCAGCAGCGTAGTTAGTTTAGGCGGAACAACGGACACTGAAGCTTTCTTT. Complete variable domain (other parts from reference TRBV9 and TRBJ1-1): DSGVTQTPKHLITATGQRVTLRCSPRSGDLSVYWYQQSLDQGLQFLIQYYNGEERAKGNILERFSAQQFPDLHSELNLSSLELGDSALYFCASSVVSLGGTTDTEAFFGQGTRLTVV.

The genes are TRBV7-3 and TRBJ1-2, with TRBD1 matching over 9 bases. This CDR3 spans 15 amino acids. CDR1 SGHTA and CDR2 FQGTGA come from the germline V gene. V gave up 3 bases and J gave up 2 bases; unmatched junction bases: 4. CDR3 sequence reads: CASSLGTGPNYGYTF. In DNA form, the CDR3 reads TGTGCCAGCAGCTTGGGGACAGGGCCCAACTATGGCTACACCTTC.

This chain joins TRBV7-2 and TRBJ2-7; weak D call: TRBD1 (5 bases). Trimming cost V 2 bases and J 2 bases, with 13 bases left between them. This CDR3 comprises 15 residues. Germline V gene lookup returns CDR1 SGHTA and CDR2 FQGNSA. The CDR3 sequence: CASSLMTESTYEQYF. The DNA of the CDR3 is TGTGCCAGCAGCTTAATGACAGAGTCCACCTACGAGCAGTACTTC.

The table lists this clone with a count of one. The chain recombines TRBV7-9 with TRBJ1-1; D gene uncertain. In germline, CDR1 is SEHNR, CDR2 FQNEAQ (reference sequence). CDR3 size: 13 residues. Trimming cost V 4 bases and J 0 bases, with 6 bases left between them. The CDR3 bases are TGTGCCAGCAGCTCAGTCATGAACACTGAAGCTTTCTTT. This gives the protein CASSSVMNTEAFF.

This rearrangement joins TRBV9 to TRBJ2-3; D might be TRBD2 (7 bases). Trimming shortened V by 2 bases and J by 6 bases, and 13 bases separated the two germline ends. CDR3 size: 14 residues. Germline CDR1 reads SGDLS; CDR2 reads YYNGEE. For the CDR3, the DNA is TGTGCCAGCAGCGTGGGGGGGCTGTTCGATACGCAGTATTTT. Residues: CASSVGGLFDTQYF.

This chain connects TRBV5-1 to TRBJ1-4; tentative D call: TRBD1 (5 bases). The germline V gene has CDR1 SGHRS and CDR2 YFSETQ. Trimming pared 4 bases from V and 8 bases from J, leaving 21 bases between. The CDR3 covers 16 residues. The CDR3 region has the DNA TGCGCCAGCAGCCTATTATCCGGGACTACTAGCGAAAAACTGTTTTTT. This codes for CASSLLSGTTSEKLFF.

The chain is built from TRBV6-1 and TRBJ2-7, with TRBD1 matching 9 bases. J was trimmed by 6 bases and V by 5 bases; bases with no gene match: 5. This CDR3 region has 13 residues. Looked up from germline, CDR1 is MNHNS and CDR2 is SASEGT. DNA of the CDR3: TGTGCCAGCAGTACAGGGGGCGGATCCGAGCAGTACTTC. Its translation is CASSTGGGSEQYF.

This chain uses TRBV9 with TRBJ2-1; TRBD2 matches at 11 bases. The CDR3 consists of 15 residues. V lost 3 bases to trimming and J lost 6 bases; unmatched junction nucleotides: 5. CDR1 is SGDLS, CDR2 YYNGEE, per germline. CDR3 nucleotides: TGTGCCAGCAGCGAAGAGACTAGCGGGGTCAATGAGCAGTTCTTC. Protein: CASSEETSGVNEQFF. Together with reference TRBV9 and TRBJ2-1, the CDR3 gives the full variable domain: DSGVTQTPKHLITATGQRVTLRCSPRSGDLSVYWYQQSLDQGLQFLIQYYNGEERAKGNILERFSAQQFPDLHSELNLSSLELGDSALYFCASSEETSGVNEQFFGPGTRLTVL.

The rearrangement uses TRBV30 and TRBJ2-1; D unresolved. Germline-derived CDR1 and CDR2 are GTSNPN and SVGIG (reference sequence). This CDR3 has 10 residues. V was trimmed by 0 bases and J by 7 bases, leaving 1 base between them. DNA for the CDR3: TGTGCCTGGAGTGTTAATGAGCAGTTCTTC. This gives the protein CAWSVNEQFF.

The V call is TRBV19, the J call TRBJ2-7; D may be TRBD1 or TRBD2 (5 bases each). The V and J ends lost 6 bases and 2 bases respectively, with 14 bases between them. CDR1 and CDR2 from the germline V gene are LNHDA and SQIVND (reference sequence). CDR3 length: 14 residues. CDR3: CASSLPGDAYEQYF. The DNA of the CDR3 is TGTGCCAGTAGCTTACCCGGGGACGCCTACGAGCAGTACTTC.

V and J are TRBV13 and TRBJ1-6; unclear D gene. The CDR3 loop spans 15 amino acids. Germline V gene sequence: CDR1 PRHDT, CDR2 FYEKMQ (reference sequence). Trimming removed 2 bases from V and 6 bases from J, with 11 bases in between. The CDR3: CASSLRDGGNSPLHF. CDR3 in DNA: TGTGCCAGCAGCTTACGCGACGGCGGTAATTCACCCCTCCACTTT. The complete variable domain, with remaining parts taken from reference TRBV13 and TRBJ1-6, reads AAGVIQSPRHLIKEKRETATLKCYPIPRHDTVYWYQQGPGQDPQFLISFYEKMQSDKGSIPDRFSAQQFSDYHSELNMSSLELGDSALYFCASSLRDGGNSPLHFGNGTRLTVT.

The V call is TRBV6-1, the J call TRBJ1-5, with D maybe TRBD1 (5 bases). In germline, CDR1 is MNHNS, CDR2 SASEGT. Deletions cut 4 bases from V and 2 bases from J, with 12 bases between. The CDR3 runs to 15 residues. The CDR3 loop reads CASSAGGSGNQPQHF. CDR3 in DNA: TGTGCCAGCAGTGCTGGGGGATCGGGCAATCAGCCCCAGCATTTT.

The J gene is TRBJ1-6, the V gene TRBV2; no reliable D call. V gave up 4 bases and J gave up 0 bases, with 16 bases separating them. The germline V gene has CDR1 SNHLY and CDR2 FYNNEI. The CDR3 extends over 18 amino acids. This CDR3 reads CASSGFIPKSSYNSPLHF. The CDR3 DNA follows: TGTGCCAGCAGTGGTTTTATACCTAAGAGCTCCTATAATTCACCCCTCCACTTT.

V usage is TRBV27 and J usage is TRBJ2-5; D not certain. The CDR3 contains 13 residues. Germline CDR1 MNHEY, CDR2 SMNVEV (reference sequence). Trimming stripped 4 bases from V and 4 bases from J, with 10 bases between. For the CDR3, the DNA is TGTGCCAGCAGTTCGCAATATACAGAGACCCAGTACTTC. The encoded protein is CASSSQYTETQYF.

The genes are TRBV30 and TRBJ1-2; TRBD1 agrees at 9 bases. Germline V gene lookup returns CDR1 GTSNPN and CDR2 SVGIG (reference sequence). The trim removed 3 bases at V and 8 bases at J, leaving 10 bases unmatched. The CDR3 loop spans 14 amino acids. CDR3: CAWSSGQGLRGYTF. CDR3 in DNA: TGTGCCTGGAGCTCGGGACAGGGTCTTCGAGGCTACACCTTC.

V gene TRBV7-2 combines with J gene TRBJ2-2, with D possibly matching TRBD1 (5 bases). The CDR3 spans 16 residues. The V gene lost 5 bases and the J gene lost 0 bases, with 13 bases spanning the gap. Germline V CDR1 and CDR2: SGHTA, FQGNSA. Here the CDR3 DNA reads TGTGCCAGCAGCCCCATAACAGGTGCGAACACCGGGGAGCTGTTTTTT. Protein: CASSPITGANTGELFF.